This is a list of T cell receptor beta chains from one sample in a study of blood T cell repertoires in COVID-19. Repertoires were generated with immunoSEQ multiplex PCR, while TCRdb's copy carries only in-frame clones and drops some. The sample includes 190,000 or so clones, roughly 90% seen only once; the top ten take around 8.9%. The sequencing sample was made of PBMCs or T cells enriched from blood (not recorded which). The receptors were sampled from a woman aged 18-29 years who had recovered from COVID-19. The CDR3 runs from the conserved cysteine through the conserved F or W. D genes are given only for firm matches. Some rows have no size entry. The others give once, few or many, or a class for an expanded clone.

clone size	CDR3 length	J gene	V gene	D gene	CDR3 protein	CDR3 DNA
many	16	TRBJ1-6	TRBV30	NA	CAWTLPRGRDNPPLHF	TGTGCCTGGACCCTCCCCCGAGGTCGGGACAACCCACCCCTCCACTTT
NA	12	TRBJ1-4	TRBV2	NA	CASSELNEKLFF	TGTGCCAGCAGTGAGCTAAATGAAAAACTGTTTTTT
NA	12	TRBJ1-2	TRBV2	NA	CASGLDSYGYTF	TGTGCCAGCGGCCTAGACAGCTATGGCTACACCTTC
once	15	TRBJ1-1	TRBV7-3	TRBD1	CASSSRQGGYTEAFF	TGTGCCAGCAGCTCTAGACAGGGGGGGTACACTGAAGCTTTCTTT
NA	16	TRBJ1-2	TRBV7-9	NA	CASSLGLDRTFYGYTF	TGTGCCAGCAGCTTGGGCCTTGACAGGACCTTCTATGGCTACACCTTC
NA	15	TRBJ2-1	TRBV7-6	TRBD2	CASSSRTSGGNEQFF	TGTGCCAGCAGCTCCAGGACTAGCGGGGGGAATGAGCAGTTCTTC
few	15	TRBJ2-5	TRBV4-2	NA	CASSQDRGTEETQYF	TGTGCCAGCAGCCAAGATAGGGGGACCGAAGAGACCCAGTACTTC
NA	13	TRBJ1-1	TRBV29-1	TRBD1	CSVEEQGKAEAFF	TGCAGCGTTGAAGAACAGGGGAAGGCTGAAGCTTTCTTT
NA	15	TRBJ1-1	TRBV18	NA	CASSRSDSLGTEAFF	TGTGCCAGCTCCCGATCCGACAGCCTGGGGACTGAAGCTTTCTTT
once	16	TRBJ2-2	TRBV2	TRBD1	CASSDTARGRDGELFF	TGTGCCAGCAGTGACACGGCCAGGGGGAGAGACGGGGAGCTGTTTTTT
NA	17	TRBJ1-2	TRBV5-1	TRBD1	CASSYRDRERGLYGYTF	TGCGCCAGCAGCTACCGGGACAGGGAGAGGGGTCTCTATGGCTACACCTTC
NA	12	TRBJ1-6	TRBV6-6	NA	CASSIGNSPLHF	TGTGCCAGCTCTATTGGTAATTCACCCCTCCACTTT
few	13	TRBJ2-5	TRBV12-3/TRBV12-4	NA	CASSLSPGETQYF	TGTGCCAGCAGTTTATCCCCGGGGGAGACCCAGTACTTC
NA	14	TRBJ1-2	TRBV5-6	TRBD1	CASSLDREVSGYTF	TGTGCCAGCAGCCTGGACAGGGAAGTTTCTGGCTACACCTTC
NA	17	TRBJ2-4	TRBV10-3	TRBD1	CAISPGQGGLAKNIQYF	TGTGCCATCAGCCCCGGACAGGGAGGACTAGCCAAAAACATTCAGTACTTC
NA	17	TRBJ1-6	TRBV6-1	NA	CASSEEIDRALGSPLHF	TGTGCCAGCAGTGAAGAAATCGACAGAGCCTTAGGGTCACCCCTCCACTTT
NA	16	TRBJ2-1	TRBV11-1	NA	CASSFSRQSTYNEQFF	TGTGCCAGCAGCTTTAGCAGACAGTCTACTTACAATGAGCAGTTCTTC
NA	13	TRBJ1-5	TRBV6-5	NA	CASSSRQGQPQHF	TGTGCCAGCAGTTCCAGGCAGGGACAGCCCCAGCATTTT
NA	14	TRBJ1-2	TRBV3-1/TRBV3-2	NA	CASSLRQTLWLHTF	TGTGCCAGCAGCCTTAGACAGACACTATGGCTACACACCTTC
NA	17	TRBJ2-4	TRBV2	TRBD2	CASSEIGGGAAKNIQYF	TGTGCCAGCAGTGAGATCGGCGGGGGGGCTGCCAAAAACATTCAGTACTTC
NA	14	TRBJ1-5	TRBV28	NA	CATLGGVSVSSQHF	TGTGCCACCCTGGGCGGGGTGTCAGTAAGTTCCCAGCATTTT
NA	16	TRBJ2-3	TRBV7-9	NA	CASSPGEPWGADTQYF	TGTGCCAGCAGCCCAGGAGAACCTTGGGGGGCAGATACGCAGTATTTT
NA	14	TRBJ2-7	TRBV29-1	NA	CSAERWGGEYEQYF	TGCAGCGCCGAACGGTGGGGCGGTGAGTACGAGCAGTACTTC
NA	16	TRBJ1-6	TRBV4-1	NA	CASSNGGVGINSPLHF	TGCGCCAGCTCAAACGGAGGGGTCGGGATTAATTCACCCCTCCACTTT
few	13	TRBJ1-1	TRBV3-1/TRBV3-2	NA	CASRITGTTEAFF	TGTGCCAGCAGAATTACAGGGACCACTGAAGCTTTCTTT
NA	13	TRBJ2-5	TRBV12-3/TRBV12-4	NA	CASSLGRGETQYF	TGTGCCAGCAGTTTGGGCCGGGGGGAGACCCAGTACTTC
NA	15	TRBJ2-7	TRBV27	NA	CASRPQARYSYEQYF	TGTGCCAGCAGGCCGCAAGCCCGCTACTCCTACGAGCAGTACTTC
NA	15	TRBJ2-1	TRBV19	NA	CASSIEPRQRNEQFF	TGTGCCAGTAGTATAGAACCGCGGCAGAGGAATGAGCAGTTCTTC
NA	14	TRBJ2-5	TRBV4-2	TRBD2	CASGDGGATETQYF	TGTGCCAGCGGGGACGGGGGGGCCACGGAGACCCAGTACTTC
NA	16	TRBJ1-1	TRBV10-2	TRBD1	CASTSRDRGMNTEAFF	TGCGCCAGCACCTCACGGGACAGGGGCATGAACACTGAAGCTTTCTTT
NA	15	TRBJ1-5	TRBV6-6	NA	CASSYATGNNQPQHF	TGTGCCAGCAGTTACGCCACAGGGAACAATCAGCCCCAGCATTTT
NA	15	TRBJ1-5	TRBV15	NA	CATSRDRQGNQPQHF	TGTGCCACCAGCAGAGATCGCCAGGGGAATCAGCCCCAGCATTTT
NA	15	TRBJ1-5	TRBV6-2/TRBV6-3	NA	CASSYGQKGNQPQHF	TGTGCCAGCAGTTACGGCCAGAAAGGCAATCAGCCCCAGCATTTT
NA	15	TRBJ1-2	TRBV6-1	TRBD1	CASSEGLTGRYGYTF	TGTGCCAGCAGTGAAGGCCTGACAGGGAGATATGGCTACACCTTC
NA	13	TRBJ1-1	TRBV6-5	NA	CASTQTENTEAFF	TGTGCCAGCACCCAGACAGAAAACACTGAAGCTTTCTTT
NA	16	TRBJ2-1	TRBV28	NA	CASSLWTTGTYNEQFF	TGTGCCAGCAGTTTATGGACCACGGGGACTTACAATGAGCAGTTCTTC
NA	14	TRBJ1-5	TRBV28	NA	CASSFAGLDQPQHF	TGTGCCAGCAGTTTTGCGGGGTTAGATCAGCCCCAGCATTTT
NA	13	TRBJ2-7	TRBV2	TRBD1	CASNRDSSYEQYF	TGTGCCAGCAATAGGGACAGTTCCTACGAGCAGTACTTC
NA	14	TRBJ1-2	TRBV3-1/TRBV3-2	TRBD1	CASSQADRGQGYTF	TGTGCCAGCAGCCAAGCTGACAGGGGGCAGGGCTACACCTTC
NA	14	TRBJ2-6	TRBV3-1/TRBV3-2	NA	CASTRSSGANVLTF	TGTGCCAGCACTCGGAGCTCTGGGGCCAACGTCCTGACTTTC